This passage covers 8 T cell receptor beta chains from one sample sequenced in a study of ipilimumab plus nivolumab after autologous stem cell transplantation. Using immunoSEQ multiplex PCR, the repertoire was profiled, and TCRdb retains in-frame clones only, with some absent. The table records hundreds of clones, roughly three quarters of them present only once. Source: PBMCs, taken in a trial of ipilimumab plus nivolumab as post-transplant consolidation. All receptors derive from a male donor with multiple myeloma.

V usage is TRBV7-6 and J usage is TRBJ2-1; perhaps D is TRBD1 or TRBD2 (6 bases each). From germline, CDR1 is SGHVS and CDR2 FNYEAQ. V lost 5 bases, J lost 5 bases, and 22 bases lay in between. The length of the CDR3 is 17 residues. CDR3 amino acids: CASSLLGGGYLNNEQFF. DNA of the CDR3: TGTGCCAGCAGCCTACTCGGGGGCGGGTATCTAAACAATGAGCAGTTCTTC.

This clone was counted only a few times. The chain joins TRBV27 to TRBJ1-4, with 8 bases fitting TRBD1. The CDR3 has 14 amino acids. CDR1 MNHEY and CDR2 SMNVEV come from the germline V gene (reference sequence). The J segment lost 7 bases and the V segment lost 5 bases, leaving 6 bases of the junction unmatched. The CDR3 DNA follows: TGTGCCAGCAGTCCATACAGGGGGAGTGAAAAACTGTTTTTT. It encodes CASSPYRGSEKLFF.

V usage is TRBV4-3 and J usage is TRBJ1-4, with 7 bases matching TRBD1. J was trimmed by 4 bases and V by 4 bases; bases with no gene match: 3. In germline, CDR1 is LGHNA, CDR2 YSLEER. The CDR3 is made up of 14 amino acids. The CDR3 DNA reads TGCGCCAGCAGCCTGGGACAGATTAATGAAAAACTGTTTTTT. Translating it yields CASSLGQINEKLFF.

The V call is TRBV6-1, the J call TRBJ2-4, with 7 bases identical to TRBD2. The CDR3 consists of 14 residues. Unmatched junction bases numbered 10, after V lost 6 bases and J lost 8 bases. Per the germline V gene, CDR1 is MNHNS and CDR2 is SASEGT. CDR3 DNA sequence: TGTGCCAGCAGCGTAGACACTAGCGTAGACATTCAGTACTTC. Translation: CASSVDTSVDIQYF.

The chain uses TRBV5-4 and TRBJ2-1, with D possibly matching TRBD1 (8 bases). The germline V and J ends were trimmed by 4 bases and 10 bases, with 21 bases remaining between them. The CDR3 has 15 amino acids. Germline values: CDR1 SGHNT, CDR2 YYREEE (reference sequence). The CDR3 nucleotides read TGTGCCAGCAGCGGGGGGGATACAGGGGGGAGGGAGCAGTTCTTC. It codes for CASSGGDTGGREQFF.

This chain uses TRBV5-4 with TRBJ2-3; no firm D call. The ends were cut back, 2 bases at V and 3 bases at J, with 19 bases in the middle. The CDR3 is 17 amino acids. From germline, CDR1 is SGHNT and CDR2 YYREEE (reference sequence). The CDR3 protein is CASSFLVAPLRTDTQYF. CDR3 nucleotide sequence: TGTGCCAGCAGCTTCTTGGTCGCTCCCCTTAGGACAGATACGCAGTATTTT.

The chain carries TRBV7-9 and TRBJ2-1; TRBD2 matches 10 bases. CDR1 SEHNR and CDR2 FQNEAQ come from the germline V gene (reference sequence). This CDR3 is 16 amino acids long. V lost 5 bases to trimming and J lost 4 bases; unmatched junction nucleotides: 8. The CDR3 DNA sequence: TGTGCCAGCAGCACAGACAGGGGACTAGCGTACAATGAGCAGTTCTTC. Translation gives CASSTDRGLAYNEQFF.

This clone was seen once. The V gene is TRBV19, the J gene TRBJ2-1, with TRBD2 matching 8 bases. The CDR3 is 16 residues long. Germline V gene sequence: CDR1 LNHDA, CDR2 SQIVND (reference sequence). Trimming took 1 base from V and 8 from J; bases not matched to a gene: 10. CDR3 region: CASSIGGTRIADEQFF. The CDR3 DNA follows: TGTGCCAGTAGTATAGGGGGGACTAGGATTGCCGATGAGCAGTTCTTC.